The 18 T cell receptor beta chains below all came from one sample that was sequenced in a study of blood T cell repertoires in COVID-19 (dated by TCRdb to about 2020). The library relied on the immunoSEQ multiplex PCR assay. TCRdb limited this immuneACCESS table to in-frame rearrangements with V and J called. A share of clones is missing; checked studies link under half to unresolved V genes, and the rest is unexplained. For this sample there are a few hundred thousand clones; around 87% appear just once. The top ten clonotypes cover 2.2% of the sample. Sequenced: peripheral blood. The receptors were sampled from a woman in her forties or fifties who had recovered from COVID-19.

The V and J genes are TRBV7-9 and TRBJ1-2; unclear D gene. The CDR3 consists of 10 residues. With 5 bases removed from V and 8 bases from J, the gap between germline ends came to 6 bases. CDR1 is SEHNR and CDR2 is FQNEAQ in the germline V gene (reference sequence). CDR3 sequence (DNA): TGTGCCAGCAGCCCCCAAGGCTACACCTTC. Its translation is CASSPQGYTF.

The chain uses TRBV5-1 and TRBJ2-2; TRBD1 agrees at 8 bases. CDR1 SGHRS and CDR2 YFSETQ come from the germline V gene. The V gene end was trimmed by 4 bases and the J gene end by 2 bases; junction bases not matched to a gene: 4. The length of the CDR3 is 15 residues. In nucleotides, the CDR3 is TGCGCCAGCAGCCCGGACAGGGATAACACCGGGGAGCTGTTTTTT. This codes for CASSPDRDNTGELFF.

This chain connects TRBV7-9 to TRBJ2-2; the match to TRBD2 covers 9 bases. Germline CDR1 reads SEHNR; CDR2 reads FQNEAQ (reference sequence). The V segment lost 7 bases and the J segment 4 bases; nucleotides outside the gene matches: 10. The CDR3 consists of 16 residues. CDR3 nucleotide sequence: TGTGCCAGCACCTGGGGGGCTAGCGGGACCACCGGGGAGCTGTTTTTT. Translation gives CASTWGASGTTGELFF.

In its sample, this clone was seen once. The chain joins TRBV27 to TRBJ2-7; 7 nucleotides match TRBD1. CDR1 and CDR2 (germline): MNHEY, SMNVEV (reference sequence). Trimming at V came to 5 bases and at J to 2 bases, leaving 12 bases not matched to a gene. The CDR3 runs 16 residues. DNA for the CDR3: TGTGCCAGCAGTCCAACGATATTGGGACAGACCTACGAGCAGTACTTC. Its protein is CASSPTILGQTYEQYF.

The chain employs TRBV28 and TRBJ2-7, with D unclear. The CDR3 length is 13 residues. Deletions cut 10 bases from V and 5 bases from J, with 18 bases between. The V gene's germline CDR1 is MDHEN and CDR2 SYDVKM. The CDR3 here is CANQDSLPHEQYF. The CDR3 nucleotides are TGTGCCAACCAAGACTCCCTTCCCCACGAGCAGTACTTC.

In this sample, this clone turned up once. The rearrangement uses TRBV28 and TRBJ2-7; maybe TRBD2 (6 bases). The CDR3 covers 14 residues. CDR1 MDHEN and CDR2 SYDVKM come from the germline V gene. V lost 6 bases and J lost 1, with 13 bases in between. In nucleotides, the CDR3 is TGTGCCAGCAGACCGGCGGGATTTTCCTACGAGCAGTACTTC. Its protein product is CASRPAGFSYEQYF. Combining the CDR3 with reference TRBV28 and TRBJ2-7 gives the whole variable domain DVKVTQSSRYLVKRTGEKVFLECVQDMDHENMFWYRQDPGLGLRLIYFSYDVKMKEKGDIPEGYSVSREKKERFSLILESASTNQTSMYLCASRPAGFSYEQYFGPGTRLTVT.

The chain is built from TRBV6-6 and TRBJ1-1, with D unresolved. Germline values: CDR1 MNHNY, CDR2 SVGAGI (reference sequence). V shed 3 bases and J shed 1 base, with 6 bases lying between them. The CDR3 spans 13 residues. The CDR3 reads CASSYLGNTEAFF. CDR3 coding DNA: TGTGCCAGCAGTTATCTAGGGAACACTGAAGCTTTCTTT.

This sequence joins TRBV28 and TRBJ2-6; tentative D call: TRBD1 (6 bases). CDR1 MDHEN and CDR2 SYDVKM come from the germline V gene. Trimming left V 3 bases short and J 0 bases short, with 6 bases between. The length of the CDR3 is 15 residues. This CDR3 reads CASSLDSSGANVLTF. The CDR3 region has the DNA TGTGCCAGCAGTTTGGACAGCTCTGGGGCCAACGTCCTGACTTTC.

This chain links TRBV7-9 with TRBJ1-2; 7 nucleotides line up with TRBD1. Losses at the gene ends were 4 bases for V and 7 bases for J; bases not matched to a gene: 6. Per germline, CDR1 SEHNR and CDR2 FQNEAQ (reference sequence). The CDR3 consists of 13 residues. CDR3 protein: CASSSDRAGGYTF. CDR3 nucleotides: TGTGCCAGCAGCTCCGACAGGGCGGGTGGCTACACCTTC.

The rearrangement joins TRBV7-2 to TRBJ1-5; 9 bases line up with TRBD1. Germline V CDR1 and CDR2: SGHTA, FQGNSA. The CDR3 totals 15 residues. J was trimmed by 7 bases and V by 1 base; bases with no gene match: 5. Here the CDR3 reads CASSLVGTGRQPQHF. CDR3 nucleotide sequence: TGTGCCAGCAGCTTAGTTGGGACAGGGAGACAGCCCCAGCATTTT.

The V and J genes are TRBV7-9 and TRBJ2-5; 11 positions match TRBD1. J lost 7 bases, V lost 4 bases, and 8 bases had no gene match. This CDR3 contains 15 residues. Germline V CDR1 and CDR2: SEHNR, FQNEAQ (reference sequence). CDR3 sequence: CASSSDRGRLGTQYF. CDR3 coding DNA: TGTGCCAGCAGCTCGGACAGGGGGCGGCTCGGGACCCAGTACTTC.

The J gene is TRBJ2-7, the V gene TRBV24-1, with TRBD2 identical over 12 bases. This CDR3 comprises 17 residues. V gave up 2 bases and J gave up 4 bases; unmatched junction bases: 8. Looked up from germline, CDR1 is KGHDR and CDR2 is SFDVKD. In nucleotides, the CDR3 is TGTGCCACCAGTGATTCACTAGCGGGGGGTACAATATACGAGCAGTACTTC. Its translation: CATSDSLAGGTIYEQYF.

The rearrangement uses TRBV7-2 and TRBJ1-2; 8 positions agree with TRBD1. This CDR3 spans 18 amino acids. The germline V gene encodes CDR1 SGHTA and CDR2 FQGNSA. V lost 5 bases to trimming and J lost 0 bases; unmatched junction nucleotides: 14. The CDR3 loop is CASSPIRADRGPNYGYTF. DNA for the CDR3: TGTGCCAGCAGCCCAATTAGGGCTGACAGGGGTCCTAACTATGGCTACACCTTC.

The V call is TRBV29-1, the J call TRBJ2-3; 7 bases map to TRBD2. This CDR3 is 16 amino acids long. Per germline, CDR1 SQVTM and CDR2 ANQGSEA. J gave up 0 bases and V 5 bases, and 11 bases lay outside the gene matches. CDR3 in DNA: TGCAGCGTTAGTGGAGTAGCGGGCCTCAGCACAGATACGCAGTATTTT. This encodes CSVSGVAGLSTDTQYF.

V and J are TRBV29-1 and TRBJ2-2; 7 nucleotides line up with TRBD1. Trimming took 4 bases from V and 5 from J; bases not matched to a gene: 7. The CDR3 has 14 amino acids. CDR1 and CDR2 from the germline V gene are SQVTM and ANQGSEA. For the CDR3, the DNA is TGCAGCGTTGGCCGGACAGGAAGTACCGGGGAGCTGTTTTTT. Amino acids: CSVGRTGSTGELFF.

This chain uses TRBV7-9 with TRBJ1-4; a possible D gene is TRBD1 (6 bases). Trimming cost V 3 bases and J 4 bases, with 9 bases left between them. Germline CDR1 is SEHNR and CDR2 is FQNEAQ (reference sequence). The CDR3 consists of 14 residues. DNA of the CDR3: TGTGCCAGCAGCTTCAGAGGGGGTAATGAAAAACTGTTTTTT. Translated, it gives CASSFRGGNEKLFF.

The rearrangement uses TRBV18 and TRBJ1-6, with D unresolved. Germline CDR1 reads KGHSH; CDR2 reads LQKENI. V lost 4 bases to trimming and J lost 6 bases, with 7 bases between them. CDR3 length: 13 amino acids. The CDR3 bases are TGTGCCAGCTCACGGGAGGGTAATTCACCCCTCCACTTT. Protein product: CASSREGNSPLHF.

The chain recombines TRBV6-5 with TRBJ2-7; 7 nucleotides match TRBD2. The CDR3 loop spans 15 amino acids. Unmatched junction bases numbered 6, after V lost 4 bases and J lost 0 bases. Germline CDR1 is MNHEY and CDR2 is SVGAGI. The CDR3 DNA reads as TGTGCCAGCAGTTCCTCTAGCGGTAGCTCCTACGAGCAGTACTTC. This encodes CASSSSSGSSYEQYF.